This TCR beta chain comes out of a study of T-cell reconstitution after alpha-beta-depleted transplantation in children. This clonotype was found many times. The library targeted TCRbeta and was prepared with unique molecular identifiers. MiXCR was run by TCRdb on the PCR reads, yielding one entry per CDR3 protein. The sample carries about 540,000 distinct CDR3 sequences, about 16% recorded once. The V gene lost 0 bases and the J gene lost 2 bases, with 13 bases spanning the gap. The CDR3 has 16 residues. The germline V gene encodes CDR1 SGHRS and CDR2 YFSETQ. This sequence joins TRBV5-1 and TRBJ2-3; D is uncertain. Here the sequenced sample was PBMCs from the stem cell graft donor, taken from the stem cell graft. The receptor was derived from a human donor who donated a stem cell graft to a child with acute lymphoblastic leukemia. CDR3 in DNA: TGCGCCAGCAGCTTGGATGAAAGAAGGGCCACAGATACGCAGTATTTT. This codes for CASSLDERRATDTQYF.